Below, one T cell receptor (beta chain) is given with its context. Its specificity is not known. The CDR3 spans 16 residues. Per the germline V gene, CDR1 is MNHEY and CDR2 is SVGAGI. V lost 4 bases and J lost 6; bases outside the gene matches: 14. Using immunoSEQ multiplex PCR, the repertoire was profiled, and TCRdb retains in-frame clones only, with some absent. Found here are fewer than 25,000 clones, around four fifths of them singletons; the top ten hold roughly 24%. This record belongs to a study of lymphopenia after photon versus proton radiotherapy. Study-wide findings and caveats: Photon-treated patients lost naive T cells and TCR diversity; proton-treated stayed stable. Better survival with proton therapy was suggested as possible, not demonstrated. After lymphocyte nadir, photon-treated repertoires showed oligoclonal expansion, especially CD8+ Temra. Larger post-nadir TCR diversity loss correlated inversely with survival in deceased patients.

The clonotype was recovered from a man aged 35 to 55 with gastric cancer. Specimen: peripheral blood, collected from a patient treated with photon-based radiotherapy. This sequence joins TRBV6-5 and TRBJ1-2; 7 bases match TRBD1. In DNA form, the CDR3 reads TGTGCCAGCAGTTCTTACAGGGGAACGGCTGCTGATGGCTACACCTTC. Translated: CASSSYRGTAADGYTF.